These 32 T cell receptor beta chains were sequenced from one sample in a study of CD8 T cells in ankylosing spondylitis. TCRdb reprocessed the 5' RACE reads via MiXCR and lists one record per CDR3 protein. The data show 200,000 to 250,000 distinct CDR3 sequences, with roughly 26% seen just once and more than 6.5% held by the top ten. Sequenced sample: blood, either unsorted or a sorted T cell fraction (not recorded which). The receptors derive from a male donor with ankylosing spondylitis or in good health (not recorded which).

The chain is built from TRBV5-1 and TRBJ2-1, with a tentative D call TRBD2 (6 bases). V dropped 4 bases and J dropped 0 bases, with 11 bases sitting between them. The CDR3 sequence is 15 residues long. Germline V gene data show CDR1 as SGHRS and CDR2 as YFSETQ. The CDR3 loop reads CASSTEGSSYNEQFF. CDR3 coding DNA: TGCGCCAGCAGCACGGAGGGGAGCTCCTACAATGAGCAGTTCTTC.

This clonotype was recorded at least ten times. This chain joins TRBV7-9 and TRBJ1-1, with 7 bases identical to TRBD1. Per the germline V gene, CDR1 is SEHNR and CDR2 is FQNEAQ (reference sequence). After removal of 4 bases from V and 11 bases from J, the junction contained 19 bases not matched to a gene. This CDR3 spans 16 amino acids. The CDR3 sequence: CASSSHRGGGREDAFF. The CDR3 nucleotides are TGTGCCAGCAGCTCACACAGGGGTGGAGGTCGGGAAGACGCTTTCTTT.

Ten or more counts support this clonotype. J is TRBJ2-3 and V is TRBV5-1; D uncertain. Germline V gene lookup returns CDR1 SGHRS and CDR2 YFSETQ. V was clipped by 3 bases and J by 2 bases, with 7 bases between them. The CDR3 runs 13 residues. The CDR3 sequence: CASSSSVTDTQYF. The DNA of the CDR3 is TGCGCCAGCAGCTCGAGCGTCACAGATACGCAGTATTTT.

This clonotype appeared many times. The chain has TRBV5-1 and TRBJ2-1; no reliable D call. This CDR3 comprises 15 residues. Trimming took 6 bases from V and 0 from J, leaving 13 bases between them. CDR1 SGHRS and CDR2 YFSETQ come from the germline V gene. The CDR3 DNA reads as TGCGCCAGCACTACTATCTCGAGCTCCTACAATGAGCAGTTCTTC. As protein: CASTTISSSYNEQFF.

The gene calls are TRBV4-2 and TRBJ1-2, with 8 bases matching TRBD1. This CDR3 is built from 14 residues. V shed 2 bases, J shed 8 bases, and the junction held 7 bases outside the gene matches. The V gene's germline CDR1 is LGHNA and CDR2 YNFKEQ. The CDR3 sequence: CASSQTTGEEGYTF. In nucleotides, the CDR3 is TGTGCCAGCAGCCAAACGACAGGGGAGGAAGGCTACACCTTC.

This clonotype was detected ten times or more. The V and J genes are TRBV12-3 or TRBV12-4 and TRBJ1-2, with a tentative D call TRBD1 (6 bases). V shed 2 bases and J shed 5 bases, with 12 bases lying between them. The CDR3 spans 14 residues. CDR3 residues: CASSLTGRGYGYTF. DNA of the CDR3: TGTGCCAGCAGTTTAACTGGCAGGGGATATGGCTACACCTTC.

Many counts were recorded for this clonotype. The V call is TRBV5-1, the J call TRBJ2-1; 13 bases are shared with TRBD2. Germline CDR1 and CDR2: SGHRS and YFSETQ. The J segment lost 13 bases and the V segment lost 3 bases, leaving 10 bases of the junction unmatched. CDR3 length: 15 residues. This chain's CDR3 is CASSSSGTSGNGQFF. The DNA for the CDR3 is TGCGCCAGCAGCTCGTCCGGGACTAGCGGGAACGGACAGTTCTTC.

This clonotype was counted at least ten times. The chain links TRBV12-3 or TRBV12-4 to TRBJ1-5; D possibly corresponds to TRBD1 (5 bases). This CDR3 comprises 15 residues. V lost 3 bases and J 5 bases, leaving 14 bases between the germline ends. The CDR3 protein is CASSLGPGLHQPQHF. CDR3 bases: TGTGCCAGCAGTTTGGGCCCAGGGCTTCATCAGCCCCAGCATTTT.

This clonotype was detected ten times or more. The chain is built from TRBV3-1 and TRBJ2-7; weak D call: TRBD1 (6 bases). The CDR3 loop spans 13 amino acids. V dropped 1 base and J dropped 2 bases, with 6 bases sitting between them. Germline-derived CDR1 and CDR2 are LGHDT and YNNKEL (reference sequence). In nucleotides, the CDR3 is TGTGCCAGCAGCCAAGGACAGGCCTACGAGCAGTACTTC. Translation gives CASSQGQAYEQYF.

This clonotype was seen repeatedly, ten times or more. This rearrangement joins TRBV7-8 to TRBJ1-5; the match to TRBD1 covers 8 bases. With V trimmed by 5 bases and J by 6 bases, 9 bases remained unmatched. This CDR3 spans 15 amino acids. CDR1 is SGHVS, CDR2 FQNEAQ, per germline. The CDR3 nucleotides read TGTGCCAGCAGCCAGGGGGCGGGGAGCGGTCAGCCCCAGCATTTT. Translation gives CASSQGAGSGQPQHF. The complete variable domain, with remaining parts taken from reference TRBV7-8 and TRBJ1-5, reads GAGVSQSPRYKVAKRGQDVALRCDPISGHVSLFWYQQALGQGPEFLTYFQNEAQLDKSGLPSDRFFAERPEGSVSTLKIQRTQQEDSAVYLCASSQGAGSGQPQHFGDGTRLSIL.

This clonotype appeared many times. V is TRBV6-1 and J is TRBJ2-7, with 11 bases identical to TRBD1. Trimming removed 5 bases from V and 4 bases from J; junction bases left unmatched: 4. The CDR3 totals 14 residues. In germline, CDR1 is MNHNS, CDR2 SASEGT. CDR3 in amino acids: CASSRTGGFYEQYF. In nucleotides, the CDR3 is TGTGCCAGCAGTCGGACAGGGGGCTTTTACGAGCAGTACTTC.

This chain uses TRBV29-1 with TRBJ2-6, with D perhaps matching TRBD2 (5 bases). The CDR3 has 15 amino acids. Germline V lookup: CDR1 SQVTM, CDR2 ANQGSEA. V lost 5 bases and J 0 bases, leaving 11 bases between the germline ends. Here the CDR3 DNA reads TGCAGCGTTCTCAACGGGGACTCTGGGGCCAACGTCCTGACTTTC. Its translation is CSVLNGDSGANVLTF.

This clonotype was counted at least ten times. This chain connects TRBV29-1 to TRBJ2-4; D may be TRBD1 (6 bases). This CDR3 region has 13 residues. CDR1 and CDR2 from the germline V gene are SQVTM and ANQGSEA. Trimming took 5 bases from V and 7 from J, leaving 15 bases between them. In DNA, the CDR3 is TGCAGCGTTAAATGGGGGCGCGATAACATTCAGTACTTC. It codes for CSVKWGRDNIQYF.

The rearrangement links TRBV10-3 to TRBJ2-1, with TRBD2 matching over 10 bases. Trimming cost V 6 bases and J 5 bases; bases outside gene matches: 7. The CDR3 length is 15 residues. In germline, CDR1 is ENHRY, CDR2 SYGVKD. The CDR3 here is CAIRGQGTSDNEQFF. CDR3 coding DNA: TGTGCCATCAGGGGTCAGGGGACTAGCGACAATGAGCAGTTCTTC.

The chain has TRBV6-5 and TRBJ2-5; D is unclear. From germline, CDR1 is MNHEY and CDR2 SVGAGI. Trimming took 0 bases from V and 5 from J, leaving 13 bases between them. The CDR3 spans 15 residues. CDR3 amino acids: CASSYSHLSTETQYF. The DNA for the CDR3 is TGTGCCAGCAGTTACTCCCACCTAAGTACCGAGACCCAGTACTTC.

The V gene is TRBV12-3 or TRBV12-4, the J gene TRBJ2-3, with no clear D. V was pared by 7 bases and J by 0 bases, with 8 bases between. The CDR3 is 13 residues long. CDR3 loop: CASKGFSTDTQYF. Here the CDR3 DNA reads TGTGCCAGCAAGGGTTTCAGCACAGATACGCAGTATTTT.

The table lists this clonotype with many counts. This chain joins TRBV29-1 and TRBJ1-1, with 7 nucleotides matching TRBD1. CDR3 length equals 14 residues. Germline CDR1 SQVTM, CDR2 ANQGSEA. V lost 6 bases and J lost 0; bases outside the gene matches: 7. CDR3 DNA: TGCAGCGTGACCCCCGGGACAGTGAACACTGAAGCTTTCTTT. As protein: CSVTPGTVNTEAFF.

This clonotype was observed at least ten times. The chain employs TRBV7-3 and TRBJ1-1, with TRBD1 matching 7 bases. Germline CDR1 and CDR2: SGHTA and FQGTGA. The CDR3 totals 14 residues. J was trimmed by 5 bases and V by 0 bases; bases with no gene match: 3. The CDR3 is CASSLTGTVTEAFF. CDR3 bases: TGTGCCAGCAGCTTAACGGGGACAGTTACTGAAGCTTTCTTT. Filled out from reference TRBV7-3 and TRBJ1-1, the complete variable domain reads GAGVSQTPSNKVTEKGKYVELRCDPISGHTALYWYRQSLGQGPEFLIYFQGTGAADDSGLPNDRFFAVRPEGSVSTLKIQRTERGDSAVYLCASSLTGTVTEAFFGQGTRLTVV.

The J gene is TRBJ2-1, the V gene TRBV3-1, with 11 bases that match TRBD2. Per germline, CDR1 LGHDT and CDR2 YNNKEL (reference sequence). The CDR3 runs 17 residues. J gave up 4 bases and V 8 bases, and 13 bases lay outside the gene matches. This CDR3 reads CASCTQGTSGPYNEQFF. CDR3 coding DNA: TGTGCCAGCTGCACTCAAGGGACTAGCGGACCTTACAATGAGCAGTTCTTC.

Ten or more counts support this clonotype. The chain carries TRBV7-2 and TRBJ2-3; D not resolved. The CDR3 contains 15 residues. Germline-derived CDR1 and CDR2 are SGHTA and FQGNSA. V lost 3 bases to trimming and J lost 2 bases, with 12 bases between them. CDR3 amino acids: CASSFGLGDTDTQYF. The CDR3 DNA reads as TGTGCCAGCAGCTTTGGGCTAGGTGACACAGATACGCAGTATTTT.

This clonotype was recorded at least ten times. The chain recombines TRBV29-1 with TRBJ2-1; 12 bases line up with TRBD2. The CDR3 is 14 residues long. Looked up from germline, CDR1 is SQVTM and CDR2 is ANQGSEA. After removal of 4 bases from V and 5 bases from J, the junction contained 3 bases not matched to a gene. CDR3 in amino acids: CSVGTSGTDNEQFF. DNA for the CDR3: TGCAGCGTTGGGACTAGCGGGACCGACAATGAGCAGTTCTTC.

The chain is built from TRBV6-2 or TRBV6-3 and TRBJ1-1; a weak D match, TRBD1 (6 bases). Germline CDR1 and CDR2: MNHEY and SVGEGT. The V end was cut by 10 bases, the J end by 5 bases, with 17 bases between. CDR3 length: 13 residues. CDR3 residues: CATLEGGRTEAFF. CDR3 bases: TGTGCCACTTTGGAAGGGGGTAGGACTGAAGCTTTCTTT.

The CDR3 protein is CASSVQPSYEQYF. CDR3 nucleotides: TGTGCCAGCTCCGTTCAACCCTCCTACGAGCAGTACTTC. The genes are TRBV6-6 and TRBJ2-7, with no clear D. Per germline, CDR1 MNHNY and CDR2 SVGAGI (reference sequence). CDR3 size: 13 residues. The ends were cut back, 8 bases at V and 0 bases at J, with 11 bases in the middle.

The chain links TRBV15 to TRBJ2-3; TRBD2 aligns across 10 bases. V shed 1 base, J shed 8 bases, and the junction held 9 bases outside the gene matches. Germline V CDR1 and CDR2: LNHNV, YYDKDF (reference sequence). This CDR3 has 16 amino acids. CDR3 in amino acids: CATSRVPAGGQGTQYF. CDR3 bases: TGTGCCACCAGCAGAGTACCAGCGGGAGGGCAAGGTACGCAGTATTTT.

V gene TRBV29-1 combines with J gene TRBJ2-2, with D hard to call. Germline V lookup: CDR1 SQVTM, CDR2 ANQGSEA. V was shortened by 3 bases and J by 1 base, with 6 bases between the two germline ends. The CDR3 totals 13 residues. The CDR3 loop reads CSVDSGNTGELFF. The DNA for the CDR3 is TGCAGCGTTGATTCCGGGAACACCGGGGAGCTGTTTTTT.

V gene TRBV12-3 or TRBV12-4 combines with J gene TRBJ1-3; maybe TRBD1 (6 bases). V lost 5 bases to trimming and J lost 0 bases, with 11 bases between them. This CDR3 region has 15 residues. The CDR3 reads CASSPGHLSGNTIYF. CDR3 nucleotides: TGTGCCAGCAGTCCGGGACACCTCTCTGGAAACACCATATATTTT.

This clonotype has just a few counts. The J gene is TRBJ1-2, the V gene TRBV5-1; 7 nucleotides match TRBD1. The germline gives CDR1 SGHRS, CDR2 YFSETQ. The junction had 3 bases not matched to a gene; V was cut back by 1 base and J by 3 bases. There are 14 residues in the CDR3. The CDR3 coding sequence is TGCGCCAGCAGCTTGTTAACAGGGGACTATGGCTACACCTTC. It encodes CASSLLTGDYGYTF.

This clonotype was found a few times. The chain carries TRBV29-1 and TRBJ2-7, with a tentative D call TRBD1 (5 bases). In germline, CDR1 is SQVTM, CDR2 ANQGSEA. Trimming cost V 5 bases and J 4 bases, with 18 bases left between them. CDR3 length equals 14 residues. The CDR3 sequence: CSVFEDIQGYEQYF. The CDR3 nucleotides read TGCAGCGTTTTCGAGGACATACAAGGTTACGAGCAGTACTTC.

V usage is TRBV5-8 and J usage is TRBJ2-1, with TRBD2 as a possible D gene (5 bases). CDR1 and CDR2 (germline): SGHTS, YDEGEE. V shed 0 bases and J shed 4 bases, with 11 bases lying between them. CDR3 length: 15 amino acids. Here the CDR3 reads CASSLERGLYNEQFF. The CDR3 bases are TGTGCCAGCAGCTTGGAGCGCGGGCTGTACAATGAGCAGTTCTTC. Full variable domain (outside the CDR3, taken from reference TRBV5-8 and TRBJ2-1): EAGVTQSPTHLIKTRGQQATLRCSPISGHTSVYWYQQALGLGLQFLLWYDEGEERNRGNFPPRFSGRQFPNYSSELNVNALELEDSALYLCASSLERGLYNEQFFGPGTRLTVL.

This clonotype turned up a few times. CDR3 sequence (DNA): TGTGCCAGCAGCGTAGATGCCCACGGGAATGAGCAGTTCTTC. This sequence encodes CASSVDAHGNEQFF. The rearrangement uses TRBV9 and TRBJ2-1; D gene ambiguous. The CDR3 has 14 residues. Germline CDR1 is SGDLS and CDR2 is YYNGEE. Trimming took 0 bases from V and 7 from J, leaving 11 bases between them.

This clonotype appeared many times. This chain connects TRBV5-1 to TRBJ1-6; D remains unclear. The V end lost 2 bases, the J end lost 4 bases, and 7 bases lay between the germline ends. The CDR3 extends over 14 amino acids. The germline CDR1 and CDR2 sequences are SGHRS and YFSETQ. CDR3 in amino acids: CASSLEGYNSPLHF. The CDR3 coding sequence is TGCGCCAGCAGCTTAGAGGGTTATAATTCACCCCTCCACTTT.

DNA of the CDR3: TGTGCCATCAGTGAAACCGGGTTCGTGGCCGGGGAGCTGTTTTTT. It is translated as CAISETGFVAGELFF. The chain carries TRBV10-3 and TRBJ2-2; D uncertain. The germline V gene has CDR1 ENHRY and CDR2 SYGVKD. Trimming pared 3 bases from V and 6 bases from J, leaving 14 bases between. This CDR3 comprises 15 residues.